This T cell receptor beta chain was recovered during a study of CD8 T cells in Susac syndrome. Germline loops: CDR1 SGHRS, CDR2 YFSETQ. The CDR3 consists of 14 residues. V lost 4 bases, J lost 3 bases, and 13 bases lay in between. The controls were healthy donors who were matched for age and sex. CD8+ and CD4+ T cells were negatively isolated; TEMRA cells were FACS-enriched. When the RNA was reverse transcribed, random hexamers were used with an input of roughly 0.5 to 1 ug. By means of immunoSEQ multiplex PCR, TCR beta CDR3 spanning 54 Vbeta and 13 Jbeta underwent amplification. Each CDR3 protein gets one entry after TCRdb re-called the immunoSEQ multiplex PCR reads with MiXCR. This table holds about 130,000 distinct CDR3 sequences, around 94% found once.

The receptor was derived from a human donor in good health. The chain is built from TRBV5-1 and TRBJ2-5; D could derive from TRBD1 or TRBD2 (6 bases each). Sequencing was performed on CD4+ T cells from PBMCs. The CDR3 nucleotides read TGCGCCAGCAGCGCCGGGGGCGCGAAAGAGACCCAGTACTTC. This gives the protein CASSAGGAKETQYF. The full variable domain, its missing parts supplied by reference TRBV5-1 and TRBJ2-5, is KAGVTQTPRYLIKTRGQQVTLSCSPISGHRSVSWYQQTPGQGLQFLFEYFSETQRNKGNFPGRFSGRQFSNSRSEMNVSTLELGDSALYLCASSAGGAKETQYFGPGTRLLVL.